Following are 12 T cell receptor beta chains from one sample sequenced in a study of radiotherapy plus CTLA-4 blockade in lung cancer. Clones were sequenced by immunoSEQ multiplex PCR, and TCRdb holds only the in-frame ones, with some missing. The sample lists approximately 45,000 clones; roughly 65% were seen once. Specimen: peripheral blood, collected from a patient treated with radiotherapy plus ipilimumab. Every receptor here comes from a human donor with non-small cell lung cancer who had a partial response to radiotherapy plus ipilimumab.

The chain links TRBV28 to TRBJ2-5, with 8 bases fitting TRBD1. The CDR3 has 16 amino acids. Looked up from germline, CDR1 is MDHEN and CDR2 is SYDVKM. Trimming cost V 2 bases and J 1 base; bases outside gene matches: 6. DNA for the CDR3: TGTGCCAGCAGTTTAGGGGGTGGACAGGGCCAAGAGACCCAGTACTTC. This codes for CASSLGGGQGQETQYF.

This chain uses TRBV9 with TRBJ2-5; the D gene is possibly TRBD2 (5 bases). The CDR3 length is 15 residues. The germline CDR1 and CDR2 sequences are SGDLS and YYNGEE. Trimming shortened V by 2 bases and J by 6 bases, and 17 bases separated the two germline ends. CDR3 coding DNA: TGTGCCAGCAGCGTGATCCGGGAACCTGGGAAGACCCAGTACTTC. As protein: CASSVIREPGKTQYF.

The genes are TRBV6-5 and TRBJ1-2; 12 bases align to TRBD1. This CDR3 is built from 14 residues. V lost 8 bases and J lost 4; bases outside the gene matches: 5. CDR1 and CDR2 from the germline V gene are MNHEY and SVGAGI. CDR3 amino acids: CASGGTGGSYGYTF. DNA for the CDR3: TGTGCCAGCGGGGGGACAGGGGGCTCCTATGGCTACACCTTC.

V usage is TRBV19 and J usage is TRBJ2-1; D is undetermined. V shed 3 bases and J shed 6 bases, with 9 bases lying between them. In germline, CDR1 is LNHDA, CDR2 SQIVND (reference sequence). The CDR3 totals 13 residues. CDR3 loop: CASSILSGNEQFF. DNA for the CDR3: TGTGCCAGTAGTATTCTGTCCGGCAATGAGCAGTTCTTC.

V gene TRBV27 combines with J gene TRBJ1-5, with 9 bases that match TRBD1. This CDR3 region has 15 residues. The junction had 5 bases not matched to a gene; V was cut back by 8 bases and J by 0 bases. Looked up from germline, CDR1 is MNHEY and CDR2 is SMNVEV (reference sequence). The CDR3 coding sequence is TGTGCCAGCCGGGGACAGGGTTATAGCAATCAGCCCCAGCATTTT. It codes for CASRGQGYSNQPQHF.

The chain is built from TRBV5-4 and TRBJ2-7, with D tentatively TRBD1 (5 bases). V was clipped by 1 base and J by 1 base, with 6 bases between them. CDR1 and CDR2 (germline): SGHNT, YYREEE (reference sequence). The CDR3 extends over 13 amino acids. CDR3 amino acids: CASSLQGSYEQYF. CDR3 DNA sequence: TGTGCCAGCAGCTTGCAGGGATCCTACGAGCAGTACTTC.

The rearrangement links TRBV5-5 to TRBJ2-1; 13 nucleotides agree with TRBD2. The CDR3 runs to 15 residues. Germline CDR1 is SGHKS and CDR2 is YYEKEE (reference sequence). V shed 4 bases, J shed 12 bases, and the junction held 10 bases outside the gene matches. The CDR3 is CASSRTSGGATSQFF. The CDR3 bases are TGTGCCAGCAGCCGAACTAGCGGGGGGGCCACTTCGCAGTTCTTC.

V usage is TRBV5-1 and J usage is TRBJ1-1, with a tentative D call TRBD1 (6 bases). The CDR3 runs 15 residues. V was cut by 4 bases and J by 7 bases, with 20 bases left in between. Germline CDR1 reads SGHRS; CDR2 reads YFSETQ. CDR3 sequence: CASSRSGGGAFEAFF. The CDR3 DNA follows: TGCGCCAGCAGCCGATCGGGGGGGGGCGCTTTTGAAGCTTTCTTT.

CDR3 loop: CASRLAGDTGELFF. Here the CDR3 DNA reads TGCGCCAGTAGACTAGCGGGAGACACCGGGGAGCTGTTTTTT. The rearrangement uses TRBV10-2 and TRBJ2-2, with 12 bases identical to TRBD2. Germline V lookup: CDR1 WSHSY, CDR2 SAAADI. The J segment lost 3 bases and the V segment lost 9 bases, leaving 2 bases of the junction unmatched. The CDR3 consists of 14 residues.

V is TRBV9 and J is TRBJ2-1; a weak D match, TRBD2 (5 bases). V lost 6 bases, J lost 4 bases, and 11 bases lay in between. The CDR3 has 13 amino acids. Germline V gene data show CDR1 as SGDLS and CDR2 as YYNGEE. CDR3 amino acids: CASTRTGYNEQFF. The CDR3 nucleotides are TGTGCCAGCACCCGGACTGGTTACAATGAGCAGTTCTTC.

This chain uses TRBV10-3 with TRBJ2-5; tentative D call: TRBD1 (5 bases). The CDR3 contains 13 residues. V was clipped by 7 bases and J by 2 bases, with 11 bases between them. The germline gives CDR1 ENHRY, CDR2 SYGVKD. The chain's CDR3 is CAINQGGQETQYF. CDR3 coding DNA: TGTGCCATCAATCAGGGTGGGCAAGAGACCCAGTACTTC.

The chain is built from TRBV7-3 and TRBJ2-7; perhaps TRBD2 as D (6 bases). Germline CDR1 is SGHTA and CDR2 is FQGTGA. The ends were cut back, 2 bases at V and 7 bases at J, with 12 bases in the middle. CDR3 length: 13 residues. CDR3 sequence: CASSLQPGREQYF. The CDR3 DNA follows: TGTGCCAGCAGCTTACAACCGGGGAGGGAGCAGTACTTC.